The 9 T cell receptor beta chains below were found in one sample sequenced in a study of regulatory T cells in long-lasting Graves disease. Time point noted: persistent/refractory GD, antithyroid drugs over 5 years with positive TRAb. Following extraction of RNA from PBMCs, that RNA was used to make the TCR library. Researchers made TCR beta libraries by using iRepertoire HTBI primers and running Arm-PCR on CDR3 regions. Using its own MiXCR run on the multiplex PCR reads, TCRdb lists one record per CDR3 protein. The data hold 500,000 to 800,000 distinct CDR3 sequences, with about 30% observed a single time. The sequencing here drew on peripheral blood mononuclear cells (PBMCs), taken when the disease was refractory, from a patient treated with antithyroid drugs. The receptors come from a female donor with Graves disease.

The CDR3 loop is CASSQGMDGYTF. CDR3 DNA: TGCGCCAGCAGCCAGGGAATGGATGGCTACACCTTC. The chain uses TRBV5-1 and TRBJ1-2, with D perhaps matching TRBD1 (5 bases). The CDR3 is 12 amino acids. CDR1 is SGHRS, CDR2 YFSETQ, per germline. Trimming cost V 4 bases and J 6 bases, with 10 bases left between them.

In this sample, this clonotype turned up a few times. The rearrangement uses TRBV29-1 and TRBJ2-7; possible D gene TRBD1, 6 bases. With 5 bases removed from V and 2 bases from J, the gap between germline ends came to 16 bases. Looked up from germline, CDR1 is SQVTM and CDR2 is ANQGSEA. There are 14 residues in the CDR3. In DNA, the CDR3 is TGCAGCGTTTCTCAGGGGATGAGGACCTACGAGCAGTACTTC. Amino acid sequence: CSVSQGMRTYEQYF.

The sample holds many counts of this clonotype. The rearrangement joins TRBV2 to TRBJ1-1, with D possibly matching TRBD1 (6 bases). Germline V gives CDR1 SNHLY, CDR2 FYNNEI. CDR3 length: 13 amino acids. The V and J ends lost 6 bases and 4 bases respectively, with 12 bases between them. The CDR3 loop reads CASSVRGSTEAFF. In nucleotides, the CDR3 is TGTGCCAGCAGCGTCAGGGGTAGCACTGAAGCTTTCTTT.

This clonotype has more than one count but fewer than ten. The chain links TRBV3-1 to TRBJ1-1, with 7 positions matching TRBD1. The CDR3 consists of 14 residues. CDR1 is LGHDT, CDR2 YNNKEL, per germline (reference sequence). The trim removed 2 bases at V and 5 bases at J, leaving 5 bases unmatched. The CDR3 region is CASSQTTGRTEAFF. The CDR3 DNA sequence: TGTGCCAGCAGCCAAACGACAGGGAGGACTGAAGCTTTCTTT. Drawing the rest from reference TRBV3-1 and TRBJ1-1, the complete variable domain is DTAVSQTPKYLVTQMGNDKSIKCEQNLGHDTMYWYKQDSKKFLKIMFSYNNKELIINETVPNRFSPKSPDKAHLNLHINSLELGDSAVYFCASSQTTGRTEAFFGQGTRLTVV.

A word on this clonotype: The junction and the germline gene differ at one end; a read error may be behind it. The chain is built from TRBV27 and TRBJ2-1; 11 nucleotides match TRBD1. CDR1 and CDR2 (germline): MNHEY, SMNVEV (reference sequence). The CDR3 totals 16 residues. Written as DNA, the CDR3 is TGTGCCAGCAGTTTCGCGGGGACAGGGGGTGGAAATGGGCAGTTCTTC. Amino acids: CASSFAGTGGGNGQFF.

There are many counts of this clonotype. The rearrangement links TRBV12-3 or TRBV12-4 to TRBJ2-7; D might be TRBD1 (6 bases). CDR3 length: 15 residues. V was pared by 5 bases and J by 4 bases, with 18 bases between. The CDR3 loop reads CASSMSGTPFYEQYF. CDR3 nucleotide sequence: TGTGCCAGCAGTATGTCCGGGACACCCTTTTACGAGCAGTACTTC.

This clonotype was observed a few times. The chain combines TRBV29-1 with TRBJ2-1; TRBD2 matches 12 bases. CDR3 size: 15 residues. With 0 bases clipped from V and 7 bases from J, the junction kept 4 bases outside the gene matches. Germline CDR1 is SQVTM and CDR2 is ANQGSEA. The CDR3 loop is CSVEETSGSWNEQFF. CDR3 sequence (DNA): TGCAGCGTTGAAGAGACTAGCGGGAGTTGGAATGAGCAGTTCTTC.

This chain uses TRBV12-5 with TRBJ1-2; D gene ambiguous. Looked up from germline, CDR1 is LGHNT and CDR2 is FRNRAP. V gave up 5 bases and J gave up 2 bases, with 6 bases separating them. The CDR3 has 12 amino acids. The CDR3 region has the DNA TGTGCTAGTGGTGACCAAAACTATGGCTACACCTTC. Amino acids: CASGDQNYGYTF.

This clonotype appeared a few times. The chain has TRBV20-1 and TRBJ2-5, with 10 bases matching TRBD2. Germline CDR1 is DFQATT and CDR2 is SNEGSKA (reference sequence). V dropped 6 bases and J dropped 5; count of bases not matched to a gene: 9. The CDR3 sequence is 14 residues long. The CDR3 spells CSAPLTSGRETQYF. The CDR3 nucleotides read TGCAGTGCCCCATTGACTAGCGGGCGTGAGACCCAGTACTTC.